Listed below are T cell receptor beta chains from one sample, sequenced in a study of blood T cell repertoires in COVID-19. Assay used: immunoSEQ multiplex PCR; TCRdb lists only in-frame clones, some missing. Among about 270,000 clones listed, around 88% were seen once. The sequenced material came from peripheral blood. The receptors were gathered from a woman over 75 with COVID-19, enrolled during active disease. Both conserved end residues are part of each CDR3. Each record gives: J gene, V gene, clone size, D gene, CDR3 DNA, CDR3 protein. D genes are given only for firm matches. Clone size is shown for a subset of rows, as once, few, many or a class of expanded clone.

J: TRBJ2-1; V: TRBV27; size: -; D: -; DNA: TGTGCCAGCAGTTTATTTCAAACCTACCGGGACAATGAGCAGTTCTTC; CDR3: CASSLFQTYRDNEQFF
J: TRBJ1-1; V: TRBV19; size: once; D: TRBD1; DNA: TGTGCCAGTAGTATCCCCGGACAGGGGTACACTGAAGCTTTCTTT; CDR3: CASSIPGQGYTEAFF
J: TRBJ2-3; V: TRBV6-5; size: few; D: TRBD1; DNA: TGTGCCAGCAGGCGTCAGGGGGCGGGGACAGATACGCAGTATTTT; CDR3: CASRRQGAGTDTQYF
J: TRBJ1-2; V: TRBV2; size: -; D: TRBD1; DNA: TGTGCCAGCCCGCTAGGGGGGGGCGACAGGGGAGCTAACTATGGCTACACCTTC; CDR3: CASPLGGGDRGANYGYTF
J: TRBJ1-5; V: TRBV28; size: -; D: TRBD1; DNA: TGTGCCAGCAGATGGGACAGGTATAGCAATCAGCCCCAGCATTTT; CDR3: CASRWDRYSNQPQHF
J: TRBJ1-6; V: TRBV12-3/TRBV12-4; size: -; D: -; DNA: TGTGCCAGCAGTGACAGGAATTCACCCCTCCACTTT; CDR3: CASSDRNSPLHF
J: TRBJ2-1; V: TRBV11-2; size: -; D: TRBD1; DNA: TGTGCCAGCAGCTGGACAGGGTTGAATGAGCAGTTCTTC; CDR3: CASSWTGLNEQFF
J: TRBJ1-5; V: TRBV6-5; size: -; D: -; DNA: TGTGCCAGCAGTCTCAGGGTGGCTCAGCCCCAGCATTTT; CDR3: CASSLRVAQPQHF
J: TRBJ1-5; V: TRBV12-3/TRBV12-4; size: -; D: -; DNA: TGTGCCAGCAGTTTCTCTAGCAATCAGCCCCAGCATTTT; CDR3: CASSFSSNQPQHF
J: TRBJ1-2; V: TRBV11-2; size: -; D: TRBD1; DNA: TGTGCCAGCAGCTTAGGGCAGGGGGTCTATGGCTACACCTTC; CDR3: CASSLGQGVYGYTF
J: TRBJ2-5; V: TRBV18; size: -; D: TRBD1; DNA: TGTGCCAGCTCACCACAGGGGGCCGCTCAAGAGACCCAGTACTTC; CDR3: CASSPQGAAQETQYF
J: TRBJ1-2; V: TRBV27; size: -; D: -; DNA: TGTGCCAGCAGTTTATTCTCAGTAACAGGCAGCAACTATGGCTACACCTTC; CDR3: CASSLFSVTGSNYGYTF
J: TRBJ1-6; V: TRBV19; size: -; D: -; DNA: TGTGCCAGTACCCCGAGAACCGATTATAATTCACCCCTCCACTTT; CDR3: CASTPRTDYNSPLHF
J: TRBJ2-1; V: TRBV6-5; size: -; D: TRBD1; DNA: TGTGCCAGCAGTAAGACAGGGGGCGAGTACAATGAGCAGTTCTTC; CDR3: CASSKTGGEYNEQFF
J: TRBJ1-3; V: TRBV2; size: few; D: TRBD1; DNA: TGTGCCAGCCGGGGACAGGGCTCTGGAAACACCATATATTTT; CDR3: CASRGQGSGNTIYF
J: TRBJ1-2; V: TRBV28; size: -; D: TRBD1; DNA: TGTGCCAGCAGTAAAACCGGGACAGGGGTTCTAGGTGGCTACACCTTC; CDR3: CASSKTGTGVLGGYTF
J: TRBJ2-2; V: TRBV19; size: -; D: TRBD2; DNA: TGTGCCAGTAAACTAGCGGGGGGGCCCTCGAGTACCGGGGAGCTGTTTTTT; CDR3: CASKLAGGPSSTGELFF
J: TRBJ2-3; V: TRBV5-5; size: -; D: -; DNA: TGTGCCAGCAGCTTACAGAGTAACCGGGGAAACACAGATACGCAGTATTTT; CDR3: CASSLQSNRGNTDTQYF
J: TRBJ1-2; V: TRBV28; size: -; D: -; DNA: TGTGCCAGCCGGGACATTAACTATGGCTACACCTTC; CDR3: CASRDINYGYTF
J: TRBJ2-5; V: TRBV3-1/TRBV3-2; size: -; D: -; DNA: TGTGCCAGCAGCCAAATCCGGGGGGACAAAGAGACCCAGTACTTC; CDR3: CASSQIRGDKETQYF
J: TRBJ1-6; V: TRBV3-1/TRBV3-2; size: once; D: TRBD1; DNA: TGTGCCAGCAGTCGACAGGGTGTAGATTCACCCCTCCACTTT; CDR3: CASSRQGVDSPLHF
J: TRBJ2-3; V: TRBV9; size: -; D: -; DNA: TGTGCCAGCAGCGTAGACGCGGGGTACACAGATACGCAGTATTTT; CDR3: CASSVDAGYTDTQYF
J: TRBJ1-6; V: TRBV6-5; size: once; D: -; DNA: TGTGCCAGCAGTAACCGGGACACCCATAATTCACCCCTCCACTTT; CDR3: CASSNRDTHNSPLHF
J: TRBJ1-2; V: TRBV5-6; size: -; D: -; DNA: TGTGCCAGCAGCGCGGACCTCGGGGTAGGGGGCTACACCTTC; CDR3: CASSADLGVGGYTF
J: TRBJ2-3; V: TRBV18; size: -; D: -; DNA: TGTGCCAGCTCACAAACCTGGGGTAGCGGCACAGATACGCAGTATTTT; CDR3: CASSQTWGSGTDTQYF